The 21 T cell receptor beta chains reported below all come from one sample, sequenced in a study of control samples from healthy donors and cancer patients. Only in-frame clones appear in the TCRdb table, and some are missing; sequencing was by immunoSEQ multiplex PCR. The table shows under 200,000 clones, with 96% occurring only once. The source material was blood. The receptors were gathered from a woman in her 30s in good health.

V and J are TRBV18 and TRBJ2-3; D is perhaps TRBD1 (5 bases). The CDR3 runs to 16 residues. V was pared by 3 bases and J by 2 bases, with 15 bases between. CDR1 is KGHSH, CDR2 LQKENI, per germline. In DNA form, the CDR3 reads TGTGCCAGCTCACCGGGGCCCGGGCAGTTCACAGATACGCAGTATTTT. Its translation: CASSPGPGQFTDTQYF. Based on the CDR3 plus reference TRBV18 and TRBJ2-3, the full variable domain is NAGVMQNPRHLVRRRGQEARLRCSPMKGHSHVYWYRQLPEEGLKFMVYLQKENIIDESGMPKERFSAEFPKEGPSILRIQQVVRGDSAAYFCASSPGPGQFTDTQYFGPGTRLTVL.

This chain connects TRBV4-1 to TRBJ1-5; 7 bases line up with TRBD1. Trimming at V came to 2 bases and at J to 2 bases, leaving 9 bases not matched to a gene. The CDR3 totals 17 residues. The V gene's germline CDR1 is MGHRA and CDR2 YSYEKL. CDR3 in DNA: TGCGCCAGCAGCCAATCCCCGACAGGGAGGGGCAATCAGCCCCAGCATTTT. Its protein is CASSQSPTGRGNQPQHF.

This chain uses TRBV27 with TRBJ2-5, with 8 nucleotides matching TRBD1. Germline lookup yields CDR1 MNHEY and CDR2 SMNVEV (reference sequence). The V gene end was trimmed by 9 bases and the J gene end by 5 bases; junction bases not matched to a gene: 8. This CDR3 comprises 13 residues. This chain's CDR3 is CASYRGKGETQYF. The DNA of the CDR3 is TGTGCCAGTTACAGGGGGAAGGGTGAGACCCAGTACTTC.

The chain links TRBV5-4 to TRBJ2-5, with 8 bases matching TRBD2. The germline V gene has CDR1 SGHNT and CDR2 YYREEE (reference sequence). V was pared by 1 base and J by 4 bases, with 0 bases of the junction left unmatched. CDR3 length: 13 residues. The CDR3: CASSLRGGETQYF. The CDR3 DNA reads TGTGCCAGCAGCTTGCGGGGGGGAGAGACCCAGTACTTC.

The chain couples TRBV27 to TRBJ2-1, with D tentatively TRBD1 (6 bases). V was shortened by 5 bases and J by 0 bases, with 11 bases between the two germline ends. The CDR3 is 15 residues long. Per germline, CDR1 MNHEY and CDR2 SMNVEV (reference sequence). The CDR3 here is CASSLGTLSYNEQFF. CDR3 nucleotide sequence: TGTGCCAGCAGTCTGGGGACACTCTCCTACAATGAGCAGTTCTTC.

The V call is TRBV6-2 or TRBV6-3, the J call TRBJ1-1; D is unresolved. The V gene lost 6 bases and the J gene lost 0 bases, with 8 bases spanning the gap. Per the germline V gene, CDR1 is MNHEY and CDR2 is SVGEGT. CDR3 length equals 13 residues. The CDR3 protein is CASSFGLNTEAFF. In DNA, the CDR3 is TGTGCCAGCAGCTTCGGGTTGAACACTGAAGCTTTCTTT.

This chain uses TRBV19 with TRBJ2-7; D is perhaps TRBD1 (5 bases). CDR1 is LNHDA, CDR2 SQIVND, per germline (reference sequence). Trimming removed 11 bases from V and 6 bases from J, with 17 bases in between. There are 12 residues in the CDR3. The CDR3 DNA sequence: TGTGCCTCCAAGGGCCAAGGGGCCGAGCAGTACTTC. It yields the protein CASKGQGAEQYF.

CDR3: CASSNPWGFRADTQYF. Written as DNA, the CDR3 is TGTGCCAGCAGCAATCCATGGGGTTTTCGCGCGGATACGCAGTATTTT. This sequence joins TRBV21-1 and TRBJ2-3. TRBV21-1 is described as a pseudogene. The CDR3 extends over 16 amino acids.

The V call is TRBV6-5, the J call TRBJ1-2, with unresolved D. V was clipped by 0 bases and J by 8 bases, with 7 bases between them. This CDR3 contains 12 residues. Germline values: CDR1 MNHEY, CDR2 SVGAGI. This CDR3 reads CASSYSGYGYTF. The DNA of the CDR3 is TGTGCCAGCAGTTACTCCGGGTACGGCTACACCTTC.

A single count supports this clone. The V gene is TRBV19, the J gene TRBJ1-1; D possibly corresponds to TRBD1 (6 bases). V was clipped by 6 bases and J by 6 bases, with 11 bases between them. Germline CDR1 LNHDA, CDR2 SQIVND (reference sequence). The CDR3 covers 12 residues. The CDR3, as DNA: TGTGCCAGTAGAGGGGGACCTCCTGAAGCTTTCTTT. Translated, it gives CASRGGPPEAFF.

J is TRBJ2-5 and V is TRBV6-5; 7 positions match TRBD1. The CDR3 loop spans 15 amino acids. CDR1 and CDR2 from the germline V gene are MNHEY and SVGAGI. The ends lost 2 bases at V and 2 bases at J; junction bases unmatched: 5. CDR3 region: CASSYARGRQETQYF. The CDR3 region has the DNA TGTGCCAGCAGTTACGCAAGGGGGCGGCAAGAGACCCAGTACTTC.

V gene TRBV5-8 combines with J gene TRBJ2-1, with TRBD2 as a possible D gene (6 bases). Trimming took off 2 bases at V and 0 bases at J, with 9 bases between the two ends. The length of the CDR3 is 15 residues. Looked up from germline, CDR1 is SGHTS and CDR2 is YDEGEE. CDR3 nucleotides: TGTGCCAGCAGCTTTGCGGGGTTCTCCTACAATGAGCAGTTCTTC. Protein sequence: CASSFAGFSYNEQFF.

The V and J genes are TRBV30 and TRBJ1-1; 7 bases align to TRBD1. The trim removed 3 bases at V and 0 bases at J, leaving 4 bases unmatched. From germline, CDR1 is GTSNPN and CDR2 SVGIG (reference sequence). This CDR3 is built from 14 residues. CDR3: CAWSPGQMNTEAFF. The CDR3 region has the DNA TGTGCCTGGAGCCCGGGACAGATGAACACTGAAGCTTTCTTT.

The rearrangement joins TRBV7-6 to TRBJ2-1; TRBD2 matches at 7 bases. Germline V lookup: CDR1 SGHVS, CDR2 FNYEAQ. The CDR3 is 15 amino acids. V shed 1 base, J shed 2 bases, and the junction held 2 bases outside the gene matches. CDR3 DNA: TGTGCCAGCAGCTTAGGGCTAGCGGCCTACAATGAGCAGTTCTTC. Translated: CASSLGLAAYNEQFF.

The V call is TRBV10-3, the J call TRBJ1-2; perhaps TRBD1 as D (6 bases). Trimming left V 6 bases short and J 4 bases short, with 9 bases between. The CDR3 spans 12 residues. The germline V gene encodes CDR1 ENHRY and CDR2 SYGVKD. The CDR3 region is CAISGQFYGYTF. The CDR3 DNA follows: TGTGCCATCAGCGGACAGTTCTATGGCTACACCTTC.

The chain joins TRBV10-3 to TRBJ1-3; maybe TRBD1 (5 bases). Germline loops: CDR1 ENHRY, CDR2 SYGVKD. The CDR3 sequence is 13 residues long. Deletions cut 6 bases from V and 3 bases from J, with 9 bases between. The CDR3 spells CAISGTDGNTIYF. The CDR3 DNA sequence: TGTGCCATCAGCGGGACTGATGGAAACACCATATATTTT.

The chain recombines TRBV11-3 with TRBJ1-1, with a weak D call TRBD1 (5 bases). V gave up 3 bases and J gave up 9 bases, with 11 bases separating them. The CDR3 loop spans 12 amino acids. CDR1 is SGHNT and CDR2 is YENEEA in the germline V gene. In DNA, the CDR3 is TGTGCCAGCAGCTTGGGACGGACAAAAGCTTTCTTT. Translation gives CASSLGRTKAFF.

The chain uses TRBV3-1 (or the pseudogene TRBV3-2) and TRBJ2-7, with TRBD2 matching over 12 bases. CDR1 is LGHDT, CDR2 YNNKEL, per germline (reference sequence). This CDR3 has 14 amino acids. J lost 5 bases, V lost 5 bases, and 4 bases had no gene match. The CDR3 coding sequence is TGTGCCAGCAGCTTGACTAGCGGGAGAAACGAGCAGTACTTC. This translates into CASSLTSGRNEQYF.

CDR3 sequence (DNA): TGTGCCAGCAGTGCGGGACTCAGCTCCTACGAGCAGTACTTC. Translating it yields CASSAGLSSYEQYF. V gene TRBV28 combines with J gene TRBJ2-7; D might be TRBD2 (6 bases). This CDR3 comprises 14 residues. Germline values: CDR1 MDHEN, CDR2 SYDVKM. V gave up 5 bases and J gave up 0 bases, with 11 bases separating them.

The chain couples TRBV6-5 to TRBJ2-1; TRBD2 agrees at 9 bases. The V and J ends lost 6 bases and 8 bases, in that order; junction bases with no gene match: 8. CDR3 length equals 14 residues. CDR1 and CDR2 (germline): MNHEY, SVGAGI. The CDR3 DNA reads TGTGCCAGCAGGAGGGGCCGACTAGCGGATGAGCAGTTCTTC. Residues: CASRRGRLADEQFF.

CDR3 bases: TGCGCCAGCAAGGGACAGGGGTGGTCGAGCACAGATACGCAGTATTTT. Protein sequence: CASKGQGWSSTDTQYF. The chain is built from TRBV10-2 and TRBJ2-3; 10 nucleotides match TRBD1. The J segment lost 0 bases and the V segment lost 7 bases, leaving 7 bases of the junction unmatched. Germline V gene sequence: CDR1 WSHSY, CDR2 SAAADI. The CDR3 extends over 16 amino acids.